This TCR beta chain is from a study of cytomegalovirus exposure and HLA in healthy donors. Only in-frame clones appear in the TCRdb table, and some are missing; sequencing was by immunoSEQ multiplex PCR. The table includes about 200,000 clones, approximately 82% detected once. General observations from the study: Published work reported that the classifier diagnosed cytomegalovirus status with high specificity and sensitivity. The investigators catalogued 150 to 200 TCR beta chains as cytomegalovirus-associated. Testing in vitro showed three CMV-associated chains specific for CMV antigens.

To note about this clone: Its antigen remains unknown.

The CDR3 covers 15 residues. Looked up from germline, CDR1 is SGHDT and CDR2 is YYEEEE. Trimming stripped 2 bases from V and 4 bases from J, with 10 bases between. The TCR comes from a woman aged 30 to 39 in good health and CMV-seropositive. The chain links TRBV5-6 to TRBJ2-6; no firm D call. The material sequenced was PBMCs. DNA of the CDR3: TGTGCCAGCAGCTTTGGTCTCGGGGGGGCCAACGTCCTGACTTTC. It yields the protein CASSFGLGGANVLTF.